The rows below give T cell receptor beta chains drawn from one sample of a study of vaccination and CD4 T cells after COVID-19. TCRdb independently ran MiXCR on the PCR reads; one entry per CDR3 protein. The table includes 20,000 or so distinct CDR3 sequences, 45% to 70% detected once. Antigens of these TCRs are unknown. Specimen: CD4+ T cells from blood, cultured in vitro. The receptors stem from a human donor who had recovered from COVID-19. The CDR3 runs from the conserved cysteine through the conserved F or W. The D gene is left open where the match is weak. Clone size, where shown, is once, few, many, or a class for clones that have expanded.

J	size	length	D	V	CDR3	DNA
TRBJ2-5	-	17	TRBD2	TRBV6-1	CASSQGLAGGIQETQYF	TGTGCCAGCAGCCAAGGGCTAGCGGGAGGAATCCAAGAGACCCAGTACTTC
TRBJ1-1	-	13	-	TRBV7-2	CASSLRRNTEAFF	TGTGCCAGCAGCTTAAGGAGGAACACTGAAGCTTTCTTT
TRBJ2-5	-	16	TRBD2	TRBV5-4	CASGGQAGPIQETQYF	TGTGCCAGCGGAGGTCAAGCGGGGCCTATCCAAGAGACCCAGTACTTC
TRBJ1-2	few	12	-	TRBV6-2/TRBV6-3	CASSFPSLGYTF	TGTGCCAGCAGTTTCCCCTCTCTCGGCTACACCTTC
TRBJ2-3	-	15	TRBD2	TRBV24-1	CATSDATTSGDTQYF	TGTGCCACCAGTGATGCGACGACTAGCGGAGATACGCAGTATTTT
TRBJ1-2	few	16	-	TRBV5-8	CASSLVGATSFYGYTF	TGTGCCAGCAGCTTGGTCGGTGCGACTTCGTTCTATGGCTACACCTTC
TRBJ2-2	-	13	TRBD1	TRBV2	CASRDRGLGELFF	TGTGCCAGCAGGGACAGGGGGCTCGGGGAGCTGTTTTTT
TRBJ2-6	once	13	-	TRBV30	CAWNFPGANVLTF	TGTGCCTGGAACTTCCCGGGGGCCAACGTCCTGACTTTC
TRBJ2-1	-	12	-	TRBV12-3/TRBV12-4	CATTTAYNEQFF	TGTGCCACTACGACTGCTTACAATGAGCAGTTCTTC
TRBJ2-3	-	15	TRBD1	TRBV6-5	CASSYDRGSTDTQYF	TGTGCCAGCAGTTATGACAGGGGCAGCACAGATACGCAGTATTTT
TRBJ2-5	-	16	-	TRBV11-3	CASSSPFYGVQETQYF	TGTGCCAGCAGCTCCCCGTTTTATGGAGTCCAAGAGACCCAGTACTTC
TRBJ2-5	few	19	TRBD2	TRBV6-5	CASSYSSRRLAGVLETQYF	TGTGCCAGCAGTTACTCGAGCCGGAGACTAGCGGGAGTACTGGAGACCCAGTACTTC
TRBJ1-1	few	16	-	TRBV7-2	CASSLVGGPMNTEAFF	TGTGCCAGCAGCTTAGTCGGAGGTCCCATGAACACTGAAGCTTTCTTT